This record looks at one TCR beta chain sequence and its context. Antigen: not known. This sample was included in a study of T cell responses to AZD1222 COVID-19 vaccine. The CDR3 length is 16 residues. J lost 7 bases, V lost 4 bases, and 9 bases had no gene match. Per germline, CDR1 LGHDT and CDR2 YNNKEL (reference sequence). Overall study results and limits: Reportedly, close to half of spike-specific TCRs are directed against unmutated variant regions. Just five or six AZD1222 recipients were seropositive at baseline. Repertoires were obtained only post-peak T cell response. Clonal diversity was possibly underestimated, and white British individuals and females predominated among donors.

Some clones are missing from TCRdb's copy, which holds only in-frame ones; the method was immunoSEQ multiplex PCR. The table has roughly 60,000 clones, about 90% seen once; the top ten hold around 5%. The V gene is TRBV3-1 (or the pseudogene TRBV3-2), the J gene TRBJ1-6, with 8 bases fitting TRBD1. This TCR came from an adult in good health. Source: peripheral blood, taken on day 0 of AZD1222 vaccination. The CDR3 protein is CASSPRTGIDNSPLHF. The DNA of the CDR3 is TGTGCCAGCAGCCCACGGACAGGGATAGACAATTCACCCCTCCACTTT.